Below, one T cell receptor beta chain is given with its context. Its antigen is unknown. Profiled with immunoSEQ multiplex PCR; TCRdb holds only in-frame clones, not every one. The table has almost 35,000 clones, 60% to 85% seen once. The data belong to a study of regulatory and conventional T cells in RAG deficiency. Conventional CD4+ T cells were sorted from blood as CD25-low CD127-high cells. The V and J ends lost 5 bases and 4 bases respectively, with 12 bases between them. The CDR3 has 13 residues. Germline V gives CDR1 SGHTA, CDR2 FQGTGA. Study results and caveats: Sorted Omenn CD25-high CD127-low cells may not be bona fide Tregs. Patient subsets had shorter CDR3s; Omenn Treg-Tconv overlap exceeded 80%.

This sample was shared with a second study, whose subject was regulatory T cells. Turning to that study: The PCR used 52 TRBV and 13 TRBJ primers.

The rearrangement links TRBV7-3 to TRBJ2-7; a possible D gene is TRBD1 (6 bases). This receptor was taken from a human donor in good health. Sequencing was done on a sample of CD4+ effector T cells sorted from blood. CDR3 bases: TGTGCCAGCAGCCTACAGGGTGGGTACGAGCAGTACTTC. It codes for CASSLQGGYEQYF.